Shown below are 8 T cell receptor beta chains from a single sample sequenced in a study of T cells in Graves' hyperthyroidism and ophthalmopathy. Amplification of TCR beta CDR3 regions used RNA as the template. Carried out on the TCR CDR3, a first-round RT-PCR used the HTBI primer set. TCRdb re-called the multiplex PCR reads through MiXCR, storing one row per CDR3 protein. Altogether around 290,000 distinct CDR3 sequences are present, roughly 13% being singletons, with the ten largest covering 7.9%. Sequencing was done on a sample of blood. The origin of the receptors is a woman in her 40s with Graves' hyperthyroidism.

This clonotype came up many times. This chain joins TRBV10-3 and TRBJ1-1; D remains ambiguous. The CDR3 spans 12 residues. Germline CDR1 and CDR2: ENHRY and SYGVKD. Trimming left V 2 bases short and J 3 bases short, with 4 bases between. CDR3 protein: CAISEIDTEAFF. DNA for the CDR3: TGTGCCATCAGTGAGATAGACACTGAAGCTTTCTTT.

This clonotype was picked up many times. The V and J genes are TRBV11-2 and TRBJ2-6, with D uncertain. CDR1 SGHAT and CDR2 FQNNGV come from the germline V gene. Trimming removed 5 bases at V and 4 bases at J, with 6 bases between. This CDR3 comprises 13 residues. For the CDR3, the DNA is TGTGCCAGCAGCCCGACCGGGGCCAACGTCCTGACTTTC. Protein product: CASSPTGANVLTF.

Of note for this clonotype: The junction differs from germline at one of its ends, possibly a read error. The V gene is TRBV11-1, the J gene TRBJ1-6; no firm D call. Germline values: CDR1 SGHAT, CDR2 FQDESV (reference sequence). The CDR3 is 13 residues long. CDR3 nucleotide sequence: TGCGCCAGCAACCAAGTCGGAAAGGCACCCCTCCACTTT. This sequence encodes CASNQVGKAPLHF.

This clonotype was detected ten times or more. The V and J genes are TRBV6-1 and TRBJ1-1, with no clear D. Germline V gene data show CDR1 as MNHNS and CDR2 as SASEGT. V was cut by 4 bases and J by 0 bases, with 9 bases left in between. The CDR3 is 14 amino acids. For the CDR3, the DNA is TGTGCCAGCAGTGTAAGACCCCTGAACACTGAAGCTTTCTTT. Translating it yields CASSVRPLNTEAFF.

V usage is TRBV29-1 and J usage is TRBJ2-1, with D unresolved. The V gene lost 1 base and the J gene lost 6 bases, with 7 bases spanning the gap. Germline CDR1 SQVTM, CDR2 ANQGSEA. The CDR3 runs to 12 residues. CDR3 in DNA: TGCAGCGTTGAAGGCCGGAGCAATGAGCAGTTCTTC. This gives the protein CSVEGRSNEQFF.

This clonotype was detected many times. The rearrangement joins TRBV20-1 to TRBJ2-7, with TRBD1 matching over 9 bases. Germline V CDR1 and CDR2: DFQATT, SNEGSKA (reference sequence). J lost 3 bases, V lost 0 bases, and 3 bases had no gene match. The length of the CDR3 is 14 residues. The CDR3 reads CSAREGQGGYEQYF. The CDR3 DNA is TGCAGTGCTAGAGAGGGACAGGGAGGCTACGAGCAGTACTTC.

The CDR3 coding sequence is TGTGCCAGCAGCCAAGCATTCGGGCAGGGCCCAGATACGCAGTATTTT. This encodes CASSQAFGQGPDTQYF. This sequence joins TRBV14 and TRBJ2-3, with D possibly matching TRBD1 (5 bases). V was cut by 1 base and J by 4 bases, with 15 bases left in between. The length of the CDR3 is 16 residues. Germline V gene sequence: CDR1 SGHDN, CDR2 FVKESK.

This clonotype was recorded many times. The CDR3 sequence: CSVVRQMNTEAFF. The CDR3 DNA is TGCAGCGTTGTGAGGCAGATGAACACTGAAGCTTTCTTT. V gene TRBV29-1 combines with J gene TRBJ1-1; D uncertain. Trimming cost V 4 bases and J 0 bases, with 9 bases left between them. The CDR3 sequence is 13 residues long. Germline CDR1 reads SQVTM; CDR2 reads ANQGSEA.